What follows describes a single TCR beta chain. The data derive from a study of blood T cell repertoires in COVID-19. The repertoire was sequenced with immunoSEQ multiplex PCR; TCRdb's copy has only in-frame clones and lacks some. This sample has 410,000 or so clones, with approximately 91% found just once. CDR1 KGHSH and CDR2 LQKENI come from the germline V gene. The CDR3 is 15 residues long. With V trimmed by 4 bases and J by 6 bases, 5 bases remained unmatched. Enrolled during active infection, Seattle patients were then followed longitudinally. The specimen was peripheral blood. The clonotype originates from a woman in her 40s with COVID-19, enrolled during active disease. V usage is TRBV18 and J usage is TRBJ2-1; TRBD1 aligns across 11 bases. In nucleotides, the CDR3 is TGTGCCAGCTCACACGGGACAGGGGGGTTCAATGAGCAGTTCTTC. Amino acid sequence: CASSHGTGGFNEQFF.